The rows below give T cell receptor beta chains drawn from one sample of a study of blood T cell repertoires in COVID-19. TCRdb's table, derived via immunoSEQ multiplex PCR, lists solely in-frame clones and lacks some. Here the sample spans 42,000 or so clones, about 91% being singletons. Sequenced material: peripheral blood. These receptors were obtained from a man aged 50 to 60 with active COVID-19. Both conserved end residues are part of each CDR3.

>TRBJ2-1|15|TRBV3-1/TRBV3-2
CASSQESSTYNEQFF
>TRBJ2-2|17|TRBV19
CASSGTSRLLNTGELFF
>TRBJ1-4|12|TRBV12-3/TRBV12-4
CASSPQQGKLFF
>TRBJ2-3|15|TRBV5-1
CASSLSGRRTDTQYF
>TRBJ2-3|15|TRBV7-8
CASSLAQGRTDTQYF
>TRBJ1-1|13|TRBV12-3/TRBV12-4
CASTRKGATEAFF
>TRBJ1-1|14|TRBV28
CASSFRGRGTEAFF
>TRBJ1-1|15|TRBV19
CASSEGLGRVTEAFF
>TRBJ1-2|15|TRBV30
CAWKIGGTGLSGYTF
>TRBJ1-2|12|TRBV27
CASRDPGYGYTF
>TRBJ2-1|15|TRBV27
CASSLGTGSFNEQFF
>TRBJ1-1|13|TRBV25-1
CASSAIRDTEAFF
>TRBJ1-6|15|TRBV7-2
CASSLRDSTNSPLHF
>TRBJ1-5|14|TRBV28
CASGDPRGRQPQHF
>TRBJ1-1|12|TRBV28
CASSLTGGEAFF
>TRBJ2-1|14|TRBV11-2
CASSFGLADNEQFF
>TRBJ2-1|12|TRBV6-1
CASSDRNSIQFF
>TRBJ2-7|11|TRBV6-1
CASSDRVEQYF
>TRBJ1-4|13|TRBV19
CASRHRVNEKLFF
>TRBJ2-3|16|TRBV6-2/TRBV6-3
CASSSGTSGITDTQYF
>TRBJ2-1|16|TRBV28
CASSFLGQGTYNEQFF
>TRBJ1-1|15|TRBV19
CASSYATGRDTEAFF
>TRBJ1-2|13|TRBV10-3
CAISDRDRFGYTF
>TRBJ2-7|14|TRBV19
CASSIEQGWYEQYF
>TRBJ2-1|14|TRBV9
CASSAGQLGNEQFF
>TRBJ2-7|14|TRBV6-5
CASTQGQGAYEQYF
>TRBJ1-2|13|TRBV27
CASSFQGDSGYTF
>TRBJ2-1|16|TRBV19
CASSRRTSGVNNEQFF
>TRBJ2-1|14|TRBV30
CAWSVSGRGGEQFF
>TRBJ2-1|14|TRBV28
CASSSGGTYNEQFF
>TRBJ2-4|13|TRBV7-9
CASSSENRGAQYF
>TRBJ1-2|13|TRBV6-6
CASRGSGLDGYTF
>TRBJ2-7|13|TRBV28
CASSSGSPYEQYF
>TRBJ1-5|13|TRBV27
CASSYGTNQPQHF
>TRBJ1-2|15|TRBV5-1
CASSLNELGAYGYTF
>TRBJ2-2|15|TRBV18
CASSPRDMGTGELFF
>TRBJ2-2|16|TRBV11-3
CASSLELAGEAGELFF
>TRBJ1-1|15|TRBV5-1
CASSLGDRRGTEAFF
>TRBJ2-1|16|TRBV19
CASSKTGENSYNEQFF
>TRBJ2-7|14|TRBV6-5
CASSYSGVGYEQYF
>TRBJ1-4|13|TRBV27
CASPEQAYEKLFF
>TRBJ2-5|13|TRBV28
CASTEGRQETQYF
>TRBJ2-1|19|TRBV7-3
CASSPQRPSGAAGGNEQFF
>TRBJ2-3|18|TRBV18
CASSPQDRGRGNTDTQYF
>TRBJ2-1|13|TRBV5-4
CASSLTGYDEQFF
>TRBJ2-1|13|TRBV7-7
CASSSSMEREQFF
>TRBJ1-2|15|TRBV24-1
CATSEGAPSNYGYTF
>TRBJ1-5|16|TRBV6-1
CASSGSGTGRGQPQHF
>TRBJ2-3|17|TRBV7-3
CASSLNPPQSSTDTQYF
>TRBJ1-5|17|TRBV19
CASSFGQALYSNQPQHF
>TRBJ2-5|14|TRBV30
CAWSEAGGVETQYF
>TRBJ1-1|16|TRBV30
CAWIPKGGTGGTEAFF
>TRBJ1-6|12|TRBV7-9
CASSTPGAPLHF
>TRBJ2-1|13|TRBV4-2
CASSQDTRLEQFF
>TRBJ2-6|20|TRBV4-1
CASSHDPGQAQRSGANVLTF
>TRBJ1-1|13|TRBV6-5
CASSADRNTEAFF